These 20 T cell receptor beta chains originate from one sample sequenced in a study of T cell changes during pregnancy in multiple sclerosis. Generated by immunoSEQ multiplex PCR, the TCRdb table keeps only in-frame clones and is missing some. The table shows approximately 35,000 clones, with about 92% occurring only once. The sequencing here drew on CD4+ T cells from peripheral blood mononuclear cells, taken in the second trimester of pregnancy. The receptors originated from a female donor in good health, enrolled as a control in a pregnancy study.

This CDR3 is CASSAPFSGNVGEQFF. CDR3 sequence (DNA): TGTGCCAGCAGCGCCCCCTTTAGCGGGAATGTAGGTGAGCAGTTCTTC. The chain recombines TRBV11-3 with TRBJ2-1; 8 bases map to TRBD2. The V and J ends lost 5 bases and 9 bases, in that order; junction bases with no gene match: 15. The CDR3 extends over 16 amino acids. Looked up from germline, CDR1 is SGHNT and CDR2 is YENEEA.

The gene calls are TRBV27 and TRBJ1-2, with 8 bases lining up with TRBD1. CDR3 length: 16 residues. V lost 0 bases to trimming and J lost 5 bases; unmatched junction nucleotides: 8. CDR1 MNHEY and CDR2 SMNVEV come from the germline V gene (reference sequence). Written as DNA, the CDR3 is TGTGCCAGCAGTTTATCGGGGACAGGCGGAAGGTATGGCTACACCTTC. Amino acid sequence: CASSLSGTGGRYGYTF.

With regard to this clone: Germline and junction disagree at one end, which may indicate a read error. The CDR3, as DNA: TGTGCCGGCAGCAGCGGGCCAGGCAACTACGAGCAGTACTTC. This sequence encodes CAGSSGPGNYEQYF. The rearrangement joins TRBV5-6 to TRBJ2-7; the D gene is possibly TRBD2 (6 bases). Germline CDR1 SGHDT, CDR2 YYEEEE. The CDR3 extends over 14 amino acids.

This clone was detected only once. This sequence joins TRBV7-2 and TRBJ2-7; D perhaps matches TRBD1 (8 bases). V was trimmed by 6 bases and J by 2 bases, leaving 20 bases between them. This CDR3 region has 16 residues. Germline CDR1 reads SGHTA; CDR2 reads FQGNSA. The CDR3 here is CASRFSGQGATYEQYF. The CDR3 region has the DNA TGTGCCAGCAGGTTTAGCGGGCAGGGGGCTACCTACGAGCAGTACTTC.

The chain has TRBV19 and TRBJ2-1; 12 bases map to TRBD2. The ends lost 4 bases at V and 8 bases at J; junction bases unmatched: 24. Germline V gene sequence: CDR1 LNHDA, CDR2 SQIVND (reference sequence). This CDR3 contains 21 residues. The CDR3 region is CASSTGGGGGLAGLRAYEQFF. The CDR3 region has the DNA TGTGCCAGTAGTACAGGGGGAGGGGGCGGACTAGCGGGACTTCGGGCGTATGAGCAGTTCTTC.

This clone is a singleton in its sample. CDR3 sequence: CSVEGNTYEQYF. The CDR3 coding sequence is TGCAGCGTTGAAGGAAACACCTACGAGCAGTACTTC. This rearrangement joins TRBV29-1 to TRBJ2-7, with D unresolved. The germline V gene encodes CDR1 SQVTM and CDR2 ANQGSEA. V shed 1 base and J shed 2 bases, with 6 bases lying between them. This CDR3 is built from 12 residues.

The chain employs TRBV10-3 and TRBJ2-1, with D maybe TRBD2 (6 bases). This CDR3 region has 14 residues. The V end lost 10 bases, the J end lost 0 bases, and 13 bases lay between the germline ends. From germline, CDR1 is ENHRY and CDR2 SYGVKD. CDR3 in DNA: TGTGCCACGACTGCGGGGATCTCCTACAATGAGCAGTTCTTC. Protein: CATTAGISYNEQFF.

This rearrangement joins TRBV2 to TRBJ2-5, with TRBD2 matching over 10 bases. CDR1 and CDR2 (germline): SNHLY, FYNNEI. J lost 5 bases, V lost 3 bases, and 3 bases had no gene match. This CDR3 has 14 residues. This chain's CDR3 is CASSERGLAETQYF. The CDR3 DNA sequence: TGTGCCAGCAGTGAGAGGGGACTAGCGGAGACCCAGTACTTC.

This clone has just one count. V usage is TRBV30 and J usage is TRBJ1-3; no definite D call. The CDR3 loop spans 15 amino acids. From germline, CDR1 is GTSNPN and CDR2 SVGIG (reference sequence). Deletions cut 2 bases from V and 0 bases from J, with 11 bases between. The CDR3 DNA follows: TGTGCCTGGAGTAACGGGATCGGCTCTGGAAACACCATATATTTT. This codes for CAWSNGIGSGNTIYF.

This chain joins TRBV29-1 and TRBJ1-5; no reliable D call. Germline values: CDR1 SQVTM, CDR2 ANQGSEA. CDR3 length: 13 residues. The V end lost 2 bases, the J end lost 7 bases, and 12 bases lay between the germline ends. CDR3 in DNA: TGCAGCGTTGAATTGGCTGTCGGGCAGCCCCAGCATTTT. It yields the protein CSVELAVGQPQHF. Based on the CDR3 plus reference TRBV29-1 and TRBJ1-5, the full variable domain is SAVISQKPSRDICQRGTSLTIQCQVDSQVTMMFWYRQQPGQSLTLIATANQGSEATYESGFVIDKFPISRPNLTFSTLTVSNMSPEDSSIYLCSVELAVGQPQHFGDGTRLSIL.

The V gene is TRBV5-1, the J gene TRBJ2-2; D might be TRBD1 (6 bases). The CDR3 has 16 residues. Germline V gene data show CDR1 as SGHRS and CDR2 as YFSETQ. V shed 4 bases and J shed 4 bases, with 17 bases lying between them. CDR3 loop: CASSLQDRPGTGELFF. CDR3 DNA sequence: TGCGCCAGCAGCCTCCAGGACAGACCGGGCACCGGGGAGCTGTTTTTT.

The chain combines TRBV28 with TRBJ1-2; 7 bases agree with TRBD1. This CDR3 spans 15 amino acids. V lost 5 bases and J lost 3; bases outside the gene matches: 9. Germline V gene lookup returns CDR1 MDHEN and CDR2 SYDVKM. Here the CDR3 DNA reads TGTGCCAGCAGTCGGGCAGGGGGTTCGCACTATGGCTACACCTTC. Translating it yields CASSRAGGSHYGYTF.

The V and J genes are TRBV9 and TRBJ2-1; D might be TRBD1 (6 bases). The CDR3 has 15 residues. Trimming pared 2 bases from V and 5 bases from J, leaving 14 bases between. Germline CDR1 reads SGDLS; CDR2 reads YYNGEE. DNA for the CDR3: TGTGCCAGCAGCGTCGGGACACTAGGCGACAATGAGCAGTTCTTC. Amino acid sequence: CASSVGTLGDNEQFF.

The chain links TRBV30 to TRBJ1-2; no definite D call. Deletions cut 0 bases from V and 4 bases from J, with 9 bases between. The CDR3 consists of 13 residues. Germline V CDR1 and CDR2: GTSNPN, SVGIG (reference sequence). Here the CDR3 DNA reads TGTGCCTGGAGTGTCACTAGAATCTATGGCTACACCTTC. Its translation is CAWSVTRIYGYTF.

CDR3 sequence (DNA): TGTGCCAGCAGCTTGGGCACTAGCGGGGGCCAAGAGACCCAGTACTTC. Encoded protein: CASSLGTSGGQETQYF. This chain connects TRBV5-4 to TRBJ2-5; TRBD2 aligns across 11 bases. This CDR3 is built from 16 residues. CDR1 and CDR2 from the germline V gene are SGHNT and YYREEE (reference sequence). Unmatched junction bases numbered 2, after V lost 0 bases and J lost 1 base.

This chain connects TRBV19 to TRBJ2-1; the match to TRBD2 covers 10 bases. V trimming: 5 bases; J trimming: 5 bases; junction bases outside the gene matches: 9. CDR1 LNHDA and CDR2 SQIVND come from the germline V gene (reference sequence). The CDR3 has 16 residues. The CDR3 spells CASSQRMLAGDNEQFF. CDR3 sequence (DNA): TGTGCCAGTAGTCAAAGGATGCTAGCGGGAGACAATGAGCAGTTCTTC. The full variable domain, rest sourced from reference TRBV19 and TRBJ2-1, is DGGITQSPKYLFRKEGQNVTLSCEQNLNHDAMYWYRQDPGQGLRLIYYSQIVNDFQKGDIAEGYSVSREKKESFPLTVTSAQKNPTAFYLCASSQRMLAGDNEQFFGPGTRLTVL.

The J gene is TRBJ1-6, the V gene TRBV18, with D possibly TRBD1 on 5 matching bases. Trimming removed 1 base at V and 6 bases at J, with 7 bases between. The CDR3 extends over 14 amino acids. From germline, CDR1 is KGHSH and CDR2 LQKENI. In DNA form, the CDR3 reads TGTGCCAGCTCACCACAGGACATTAATTCACCCCTCCACTTT. Amino acids: CASSPQDINSPLHF.

The gene calls are TRBV7-9 and TRBJ2-4; the match to TRBD2 covers 7 bases. The CDR3 totals 19 residues. Germline trimming cut 8 bases from V and 0 bases from J; bases unmatched to any gene: 19. Germline V gene data show CDR1 as SEHNR and CDR2 as FQNEAQ (reference sequence). CDR3: CASRYSGTNTTLAKNIQYF. The CDR3 DNA is TGTGCCAGCCGATACTCCGGGACTAATACGACCCTAGCCAAAAACATTCAGTACTTC.

Written as DNA, the CDR3 is TGTGCCTGGAGCAGCCTGGACAGATTTAATGAAAAACTGTTTTTT. Its translation: CAWSSLDRFNEKLFF. The rearrangement uses TRBV30 and TRBJ1-4, with D possibly TRBD1 on 6 matching bases. The germline V and J ends were trimmed by 3 bases and 4 bases, with 15 bases remaining between them. Germline-derived CDR1 and CDR2 are GTSNPN and SVGIG (reference sequence). The CDR3 loop spans 15 amino acids.

The rearrangement links TRBV19 to TRBJ1-5, with TRBD1 as a possible D gene (6 bases). Germline CDR1 and CDR2: LNHDA and SQIVND (reference sequence). The CDR3 is 15 residues long. V dropped 4 bases and J dropped 2 bases, with 12 bases sitting between them. In DNA form, the CDR3 reads TGTGCCAGTAGTACCGGACAGTTGGGCAATCAGCCCCAGCATTTT. Its protein is CASSTGQLGNQPQHF.